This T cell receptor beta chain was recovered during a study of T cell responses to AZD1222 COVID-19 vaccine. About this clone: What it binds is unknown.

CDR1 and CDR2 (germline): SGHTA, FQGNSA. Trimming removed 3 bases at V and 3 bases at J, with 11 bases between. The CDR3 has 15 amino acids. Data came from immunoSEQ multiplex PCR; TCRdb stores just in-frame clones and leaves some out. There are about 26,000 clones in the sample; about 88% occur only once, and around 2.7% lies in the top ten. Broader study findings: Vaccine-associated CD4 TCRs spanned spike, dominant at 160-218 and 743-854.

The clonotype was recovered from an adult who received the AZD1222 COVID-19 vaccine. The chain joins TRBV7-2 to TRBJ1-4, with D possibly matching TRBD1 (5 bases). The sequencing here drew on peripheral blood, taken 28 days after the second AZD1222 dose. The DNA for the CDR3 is TGTGCCAGCAGCTTGCAAGGGGCGGCTAATGAAAAACTGTTTTTT. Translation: CASSLQGAANEKLFF.